The 18 T cell receptor beta chains below come from one sample, sequenced in a study of beta chain features in type 1 diabetes. General study points: TCRB CDR3 length was moderately but significantly reduced in all four CD4+ subsets of Type 1 diabetes patients.

Reverse transcription of all isolated RNA meant that expressed TCRB transcripts were sequenced. The repertoire was sequenced with immunoSEQ multiplex PCR; TCRdb's copy has only in-frame clones and lacks some. This sample has over 90,000 clones, with about 26% found just once. Which antigens these TCRs recognize remains unknown. The sample taken for sequencing was central memory CD4+ T cells from blood. The receptor source for this set is a woman aged 18-29 years with type 1 diabetes.

The J gene is TRBJ2-2, the V gene TRBV9; D ambiguous. Germline V gene data show CDR1 as SGDLS and CDR2 as YYNGEE. This CDR3 has 16 amino acids. V shed 0 bases and J shed 4 bases, with 13 bases lying between them. CDR3 loop: CASSVGSSPSTGELFF. CDR3 sequence (DNA): TGTGCCAGCAGCGTAGGTAGTTCCCCGAGCACCGGGGAGCTGTTTTTT.

This clone showed up just a few times. The V call is TRBV7-9, the J call TRBJ2-7; 8 positions agree with TRBD1. V shed 7 bases and J 4 bases; nucleotides not matched to a gene: 9. The CDR3 totals 14 residues. Per the germline V gene, CDR1 is SEHNR and CDR2 is FQNEAQ (reference sequence). The CDR3 nucleotides are TGTGCCAGCAACACACAGGGGGTCTTATACGAGCAGTACTTC. It yields the protein CASNTQGVLYEQYF.

This rearrangement joins TRBV7-9 to TRBJ2-2, with 8 nucleotides matching TRBD1. V dropped 6 bases and J dropped 6; count of bases not matched to a gene: 12. Germline assignment: CDR1 SEHNR and CDR2 FQNEAQ (reference sequence). CDR3 length: 16 residues. CDR3 loop: CASSSDWTGHPGELFF. The CDR3 nucleotides are TGTGCCAGCAGTAGCGACTGGACAGGGCATCCCGGGGAGCTGTTTTTT.

This clone appeared a few times. V usage is TRBV19 and J usage is TRBJ2-1, with TRBD2 identical over 7 bases. The germline V gene encodes CDR1 LNHDA and CDR2 SQIVND (reference sequence). Losses at the gene ends were 6 bases for V and 8 bases for J; bases not matched to a gene: 4. This CDR3 has 12 amino acids. CDR3 DNA sequence: TGTGCCAGTAGCCTGACTAGCTATGAGCAGTTCTTC. This sequence encodes CASSLTSYEQFF. Drawing the rest from reference TRBV19 and TRBJ2-1, the complete variable domain is DGGITQSPKYLFRKEGQNVTLSCEQNLNHDAMYWYRQDPGQGLRLIYYSQIVNDFQKGDIAEGYSVSREKKESFPLTVTSAQKNPTAFYLCASSLTSYEQFFGPGTRLTVL.

A few counts support this clone. This sequence joins TRBV10-3 and TRBJ2-3; D unclear. Germline V gene lookup returns CDR1 ENHRY and CDR2 SYGVKD. The length of the CDR3 is 12 residues. Trimming left V 2 bases short and J 5 bases short, with 5 bases between. The CDR3 loop reads CAISEGGDTQYF. The CDR3 DNA reads as TGTGCCATCAGTGAGGGCGGAGATACGCAGTATTTT.

In its sample, this clone was seen a few times. The chain couples TRBV7-9 to TRBJ2-5; 16 bases align to TRBD2. J gave up 5 bases and V 6 bases, and 12 bases lay outside the gene matches. Germline-derived CDR1 and CDR2 are SEHNR and FQNEAQ (reference sequence). The CDR3 is 18 residues long. This CDR3 is CASSHGTSGRALGETQYF. CDR3 DNA sequence: TGTGCCAGCAGTCACGGGACTAGCGGGAGGGCCCTCGGGGAGACCCAGTACTTC. Full variable domain (outside the CDR3, taken from reference TRBV7-9 and TRBJ2-5): DTGVSQNPRHKITKRGQNVTFRCDPISEHNRLYWYRQTLGQGPEFLTYFQNEAQLEKSRLLSDRFSAERPKGSFSTLEIQRTEQGDSAMYLCASSHGTSGRALGETQYFGPGTRLLVL.

This chain connects TRBV4-3 to TRBJ2-3, with 9 positions matching TRBD1. The trim removed 0 bases at V and 3 bases at J, leaving 7 bases unmatched. Germline values: CDR1 LGHNA, CDR2 YSLEER. The CDR3 totals 17 residues. The CDR3 DNA sequence: TGCGCCAGCAGCCAAGATCTTACAGGGGGCGTAACAGATACGCAGTATTTT. Amino acid sequence: CASSQDLTGGVTDTQYF.

In its sample, this clone was seen a few times. This sequence joins TRBV7-2 and TRBJ2-3, with 7 bases fitting TRBD1. CDR1 and CDR2 (germline): SGHTA, FQGNSA. The CDR3 sequence is 15 residues long. With V trimmed by 5 bases and J by 0 bases, 5 bases remained unmatched. The CDR3 DNA sequence: TGTGCCAGCAGCCCACAGGGGTTTAGCACAGATACGCAGTATTTT. Translated: CASSPQGFSTDTQYF.

The chain employs TRBV5-1 and TRBJ1-2; D is unresolved. CDR1 is SGHRS, CDR2 YFSETQ, per germline. Trimming left V 0 bases short and J 6 bases short, with 15 bases between. This CDR3 has 15 residues. This chain's CDR3 is CASSLGGFYHNGYTF. The CDR3 nucleotides read TGCGCCAGCAGCTTGGGAGGGTTCTATCATAATGGCTACACCTTC.

The V and J genes are TRBV5-1 and TRBJ2-7, with 8 bases fitting TRBD1. This CDR3 comprises 17 residues. The V gene's germline CDR1 is SGHRS and CDR2 YFSETQ. The V gene end was trimmed by 4 bases and the J gene end by 3 bases; junction bases not matched to a gene: 15. CDR3 DNA: TGCGCCAGCAGCCCCAGCCCTGACAGGGGCCTCCTCTACGAGCAGTACTTC. This sequence encodes CASSPSPDRGLLYEQYF.

Only a few counts were recorded for this clone. The chain has TRBV2 and TRBJ1-1; no clear D gene. Germline-derived CDR1 and CDR2 are SNHLY and FYNNEI. CDR3 length: 12 amino acids. V dropped 2 bases and J dropped 9 bases, with 10 bases sitting between them. CDR3 residues: CASSEMAAQAFF. In DNA, the CDR3 is TGTGCCAGCAGTGAAATGGCCGCTCAAGCTTTCTTT.

This rearrangement joins TRBV6-1 to TRBJ1-1, with D possibly TRBD1 on 6 matching bases. CDR1 and CDR2 from the germline V gene are MNHNS and SASEGT. The CDR3 is 12 residues long. Trimming removed 10 bases at V and 8 bases at J, with 17 bases between. The CDR3 reads CATSGTPFEAFF. The CDR3 region has the DNA TGTGCCACGTCCGGGACACCCTTCGAAGCTTTCTTT.

This clone has just a few counts. The CDR3 loop reads CAWSTKYGYTF. DNA for the CDR3: TGTGCCTGGAGTACAAAGTATGGCTACACCTTC. This chain links TRBV30 with TRBJ1-2, with unresolved D. Trimming left V 2 bases short and J 5 bases short, with 6 bases between. This CDR3 comprises 11 residues. Germline V gene lookup returns CDR1 GTSNPN and CDR2 SVGIG (reference sequence).

This clone was counted a few times. V usage is TRBV7-3 and J usage is TRBJ1-1; D not certain. Germline V gives CDR1 SGHTA, CDR2 FQGTGA. The V end lost 5 bases, the J end lost 0 bases, and 16 bases lay between the germline ends. The CDR3 spans 16 residues. CDR3 DNA sequence: TGTGCCAGCAGCCACCGATCCCCGAGGTTGAACACTGAAGCTTTCTTT. Its translation is CASSHRSPRLNTEAFF.

This clone showed up just a few times. The rearrangement uses TRBV7-2 and TRBJ2-3, with 9 bases aligning to TRBD2. The germline gives CDR1 SGHTA, CDR2 FQGNSA. The trim removed 1 base at V and 0 bases at J, leaving 2 bases unmatched. The length of the CDR3 is 16 residues. DNA for the CDR3: TGTGCCAGCAGCTTAGGACTAGCGGAAAGCACAGATACGCAGTATTTT. It is translated as CASSLGLAESTDTQYF.

The chain carries TRBV15 and TRBJ2-1, with TRBD1 matching 10 bases. Trimming cost V 1 base and J 6 bases; bases outside gene matches: 6. This CDR3 has 16 residues. CDR1 and CDR2 (germline): LNHNV, YYDKDF (reference sequence). The CDR3 coding sequence is TGTGCCACCAGCAGAGGGACAGGGGGACAGGTCAATGAGCAGTTCTTC. It codes for CATSRGTGGQVNEQFF.

The chain couples TRBV25-1 to TRBJ2-5; possible D gene TRBD2, 5 bases. Germline V gene lookup returns CDR1 MGHDK and CDR2 SYGVNS. The CDR3 length is 14 residues. Trimming cost V 8 bases and J 5 bases, with 18 bases left between them. CDR3 sequence: CASGPRGARETQYF. The CDR3 coding sequence is TGTGCCAGCGGACCCCGGGGAGCGAGGGAGACCCAGTACTTC.

In this sample, this clone turned up a few times. The rearrangement uses TRBV15 and TRBJ2-2, with 8 bases aligning to TRBD2. With V trimmed by 1 base and J by 3 bases, 4 bases remained unmatched. This CDR3 has 16 residues. Germline CDR1 reads LNHNV; CDR2 reads YYDKDF (reference sequence). This CDR3 is CATSRGAAGDTGELFF. DNA for the CDR3: TGTGCCACCAGCAGAGGCGCAGCGGGGGACACCGGGGAGCTGTTTTTT.